This TCR beta chain comes out of a study of blood T cell repertoires in COVID-19. Study-level information: Italy, Spain and the United States were the sources of the convalescent and acute COVID-19 samples. Sources were T cells, B-cell-depleted T cells, or PBMCs; the material itself was cDNA or gDNA.

Germline CDR1 WNHNN, CDR2 SYGVQD (reference sequence). Trimming removed 4 bases from V and 2 bases from J, with 6 bases in between. This CDR3 has 13 residues. Authors' processing steps: Researchers report that nucleated cell counts were estimated from reference gene primer amplification. Method: immunoSEQ multiplex PCR; TCRdb's copy keeps in-frame clones and lacks some. From that table come the V and J calls and clone size; the DNA was used to work out D and trimming. Among roughly 150,000 clones, around 80% were seen once, and the ten largest hold roughly 19%. The sequencing sample was made of peripheral blood. The clonotype originates from a woman aged 65 to 85 who had recovered from COVID-19. The chain has TRBV10-1 and TRBJ1-3; TRBD1 might be the D (6 bases). The CDR3: CASSGTAGNTIYF. CDR3 DNA sequence: TGCGCCAGCAGTGGGACAGCTGGAAACACCATATATTTT.